These 23 T cell receptor beta chains came from one sample sequenced in a study of blood T cell repertoires in COVID-19. Sequencing used immunoSEQ multiplex PCR; TCRdb keeps in-frame clones, though not all of them. The sample has approximately 220,000 clones; around four fifths are singletons. The sequencing sample was made of peripheral blood. The receptors were gathered from a woman aged 60-70 years who had recovered from COVID-19.

The chain combines TRBV6-2 or TRBV6-3 with TRBJ2-7; 7 bases agree with TRBD2. Trimming at V came to 5 bases and at J to 2 bases, leaving 6 bases not matched to a gene. Germline assignment: CDR1 MNHEY and CDR2 SVGEGT. CDR3 size: 14 residues. The CDR3 DNA reads TGTGCCAGCAGTCCCCGGGACTATACCTACGAGCAGTACTTC. This codes for CASSPRDYTYEQYF.

The chain is built from TRBV27 and TRBJ2-7; D is unresolved. Germline V gene lookup returns CDR1 MNHEY and CDR2 SMNVEV (reference sequence). Trimming pared 0 bases from V and 3 bases from J, leaving 9 bases between. The length of the CDR3 is 14 residues. The CDR3 here is CASSLSVEVYEQYF. CDR3 DNA sequence: TGTGCCAGCAGTTTATCGGTCGAGGTCTACGAGCAGTACTTC.

The V and J genes are TRBV6-5 and TRBJ1-2, with 9 bases fitting TRBD1. Germline CDR1 reads MNHEY; CDR2 reads SVGAGI. Germline trimming cut 6 bases from V and 6 bases from J; bases unmatched to any gene: 2. The CDR3 is 12 residues long. The CDR3 here is CASRQGAHGYTF. CDR3 in DNA: TGTGCCAGCAGACAGGGGGCGCATGGCTACACCTTC.

The rearrangement links TRBV7-6 to TRBJ1-1; 8 bases line up with TRBD1. Germline V gene data show CDR1 as SGHVS and CDR2 as FNYEAQ. V was clipped by 1 base and J by 2 bases; unmatched bases: 6. This CDR3 has 16 amino acids. The CDR3 DNA follows: TGTGCCAGCAGCTTAGGGGTCGGACAGGGCAACACTGAAGCTTTCTTT. It yields the protein CASSLGVGQGNTEAFF. Looking up the rest from reference TRBV7-6 and TRBJ1-1 gives the full variable domain: GAGVSQSPRYKVTKRGQDVALRCDPISGHVSLYWYRQALGQGPEFLTYFNYEAQQDKSGLPNDRFSAERPEGSISTLTIQRTEQRDSAMYRCASSLGVGQGNTEAFFGQGTRLTVV.

The rearrangement links TRBV6-5 to TRBJ1-5; no definite D call. Trimming stripped 8 bases from V and 6 bases from J, with 17 bases between. Germline V CDR1 and CDR2: MNHEY, SVGAGI. There are 14 residues in the CDR3. For the CDR3, the DNA is TGTGCCAGCGCCCCGGGAGGGATGGTTCAGCCCCAGCATTTT. Its protein is CASAPGGMVQPQHF.

This chain links TRBV9 with TRBJ2-3, with a weak D call TRBD2 (6 bases). The CDR3 extends over 14 amino acids. In germline, CDR1 is SGDLS, CDR2 YYNGEE. Trimming took 4 bases from V and 5 from J, leaving 14 bases between them. CDR3 in amino acids: CASSPVGTQDTQYF. The CDR3 nucleotides are TGTGCCAGCAGCCCGGTTGGGACTCAAGATACGCAGTATTTT.

The genes are TRBV9 and TRBJ2-3; 10 nucleotides line up with TRBD2. Germline V lookup: CDR1 SGDLS, CDR2 YYNGEE. There are 14 residues in the CDR3. V gave up 3 bases and J gave up 6 bases; unmatched junction bases: 4. The CDR3 nucleotides read TGTGCCAGCAGCGCCCTAGCGGGGGCGGATACGCAGTATTTT. Residues: CASSALAGADTQYF.

DNA for the CDR3: TGTGCCAGCAGCCCGGGACGGGGGGCGGGGGGCTACACCTTC. Its protein is CASSPGRGAGGYTF. The chain carries TRBV28 and TRBJ1-2; TRBD1 is a possible D gene (6 bases). Trimming shortened V by 6 bases and J by 8 bases, and 19 bases separated the two germline ends. The CDR3 length is 14 residues. From germline, CDR1 is MDHEN and CDR2 SYDVKM.

This clone was recorded only once. The rearrangement joins TRBV3-1 (or the pseudogene TRBV3-2) to TRBJ2-1, with D possibly being TRBD2 (5 bases). CDR3 length: 18 amino acids. Germline loops: CDR1 LGHDT, CDR2 YNNKEL (reference sequence). Trimming took 4 bases from V and 0 from J, leaving 19 bases between them. The CDR3 bases are TGTGCCAGCAGCCGAGCCCTAGCTCGGTCGGGCTCCTACAATGAGCAGTTCTTC. It is translated as CASSRALARSGSYNEQFF.

The chain carries TRBV5-1 and TRBJ2-7; TRBD2 matches 10 bases. The germline V gene has CDR1 SGHRS and CDR2 YFSETQ. The CDR3 has 15 residues. V lost 5 bases and J lost 2; bases outside the gene matches: 7. CDR3: CASSSPSGGPYEQYF. Here the CDR3 DNA reads TGCGCCAGCAGTTCCCCTAGCGGGGGACCCTACGAGCAGTACTTC.

For the CDR3, the DNA is TGTGCCAGCAGCGTAGTTTCCAGCGCGGGCGGGGAGCTGTTTTTT. Protein sequence: CASSVVSSAGGELFF. The J gene is TRBJ2-2, the V gene TRBV9, with D possibly TRBD2 on 5 matching bases. The V gene's germline CDR1 is SGDLS and CDR2 YYNGEE. The CDR3 is 15 amino acids. V dropped 0 bases and J dropped 7 bases, with 13 bases sitting between them.

The J gene is TRBJ2-1, the V gene TRBV7-2; the match to TRBD2 covers 7 bases. Germline V CDR1 and CDR2: SGHTA, FQGNSA. CDR3 length: 14 residues. V was clipped by 4 bases and J by 4 bases; unmatched bases: 4. CDR3 protein: CASSWGGLYNEQFF. Here the CDR3 DNA reads TGTGCCAGCAGCTGGGGGGGTCTTTACAATGAGCAGTTCTTC.

The genes are TRBV10-3 and TRBJ2-7; D not resolved. The CDR3 is made up of 13 amino acids. The germline V and J ends were trimmed by 5 bases and 2 bases, with 10 bases remaining between them. Per the germline V gene, CDR1 is ENHRY and CDR2 is SYGVKD. The CDR3 sequence: CAISTQDTYEQYF. The CDR3 DNA follows: TGTGCCATCAGTACCCAAGACACCTACGAGCAGTACTTC.

The chain has TRBV3-1 (or the pseudogene TRBV3-2) and TRBJ2-7, with 9 bases fitting TRBD2. V was clipped by 2 bases and J by 4 bases; unmatched bases: 3. This CDR3 is built from 14 residues. From germline, CDR1 is LGHDT and CDR2 YNNKEL (reference sequence). Written as DNA, the CDR3 is TGTGCCAGCAGCCAATTCCTAGCGGGATACGAGCAGTACTTC. Translated: CASSQFLAGYEQYF.

V is TRBV14 and J is TRBJ2-4; weak D call: TRBD2 (6 bases). Germline V gene sequence: CDR1 SGHDN, CDR2 FVKESK. Deletions cut 4 bases from V and 6 bases from J, with 13 bases between. The CDR3 is made up of 14 amino acids. The CDR3 DNA is TGTGCCAGCAGCCCAGGACTACCGCCAAACATTCAGTACTTC. Amino acids: CASSPGLPPNIQYF.

The gene calls are TRBV19 and TRBJ1-2, with TRBD1 as a possible D gene (6 bases). In germline, CDR1 is LNHDA, CDR2 SQIVND (reference sequence). The CDR3 runs to 13 residues. Trimming shortened V by 8 bases and J by 4 bases, and 14 bases separated the two germline ends. The CDR3 region is CASGSGRGYGYTF. CDR3 DNA sequence: TGTGCCAGTGGGTCGGGCAGGGGCTATGGCTACACCTTC.

This sequence joins TRBV6-5 and TRBJ1-5, with 8 bases lining up with TRBD1. The CDR3 is 14 residues long. The germline gives CDR1 MNHEY, CDR2 SVGAGI. V trimming: 5 bases; J trimming: 5 bases; junction bases outside the gene matches: 5. This CDR3 reads CASSRTGWYQPQHF. CDR3 DNA sequence: TGTGCCAGCAGTCGGACAGGGTGGTATCAGCCCCAGCATTTT.

V usage is TRBV19 and J usage is TRBJ1-2; 7 positions agree with TRBD1. V dropped 4 bases and J dropped 0; count of bases not matched to a gene: 5. CDR3 length equals 15 residues. Germline V gene sequence: CDR1 LNHDA, CDR2 SQIVND (reference sequence). The DNA of the CDR3 is TGTGCCAGTAGTAGAGGACAGGAAGCTAACTATGGCTACACCTTC. Its translation: CASSRGQEANYGYTF.

A few counts support this clone. The V and J genes are TRBV5-1 and TRBJ2-7; D gene uncertain. This CDR3 is built from 15 residues. Germline CDR1 reads SGHRS; CDR2 reads YFSETQ. Trimming cost V 0 bases and J 4 bases, with 14 bases left between them. The CDR3 DNA reads as TGCGCCAGCAGCTTGGCCGCGGTCTCGCATTACGAGCAGTACTTC. It specifies CASSLAAVSHYEQYF.

The rearrangement uses TRBV3-1 (or the pseudogene TRBV3-2) and TRBJ1-2; D is perhaps TRBD1 (5 bases). The V gene lost 0 bases and the J gene lost 8 bases, with 10 bases spanning the gap. In germline, CDR1 is LGHDT, CDR2 YNNKEL (reference sequence). CDR3 size: 13 residues. The CDR3 here is CASSQEPGKGYTF. The DNA for the CDR3 is TGTGCCAGCAGCCAAGAGCCAGGGAAAGGCTACACCTTC.

V and J are TRBV4-3 and TRBJ2-1; D perhaps matches TRBD2 (6 bases). Germline V gene data show CDR1 as LGHNA and CDR2 as YSLEER. CDR3 length: 16 residues. V lost 0 bases, J lost 3 bases, and 12 bases lay in between. The CDR3 region is CASSQDRQGGYNEQFF. The CDR3 region has the DNA TGCGCCAGCAGCCAAGATAGGCAGGGAGGCTACAATGAGCAGTTCTTC.

The V call is TRBV5-6, the J call TRBJ1-6; tentative D call: TRBD1 (5 bases). This CDR3 comprises 16 residues. The V end lost 0 bases, the J end lost 7 bases, and 14 bases lay between the germline ends. CDR1 is SGHDT and CDR2 is YYEEEE in the germline V gene. CDR3 nucleotide sequence: TGTGCCAGCAGCTTGGGCTTGACAGAGCTCAATTCACCCCTCCACTTT. It specifies CASSLGLTELNSPLHF.

V and J are TRBV5-6 and TRBJ1-5, with 9 bases aligning to TRBD1. Germline assignment: CDR1 SGHDT and CDR2 YYEEEE. After removal of 0 bases from V and 5 bases from J, the junction contained 3 bases not matched to a gene. The CDR3 runs to 15 residues. CDR3 in DNA: TGTGCCAGCAGCTTGGGAGGGACAGGGTATCAGCCCCAGCATTTT. Its translation: CASSLGGTGYQPQHF.